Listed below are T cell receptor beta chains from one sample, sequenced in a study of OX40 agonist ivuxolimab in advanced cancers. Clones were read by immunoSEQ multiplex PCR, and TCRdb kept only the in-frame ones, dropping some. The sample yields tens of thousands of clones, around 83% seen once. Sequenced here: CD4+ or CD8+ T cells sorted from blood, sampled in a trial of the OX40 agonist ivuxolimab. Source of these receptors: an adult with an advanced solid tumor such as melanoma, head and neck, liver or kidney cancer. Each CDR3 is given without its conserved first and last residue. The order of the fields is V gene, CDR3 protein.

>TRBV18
ASSPPKTGADTGELF
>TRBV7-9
ASSPPPSGGEETQY
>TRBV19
ASSIGVTLSSYNEQF
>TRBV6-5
ASRPTGNTEAF
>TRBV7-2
ASSSRSMNTEAF
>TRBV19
ASSILGNLGTQLEAF
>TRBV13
ASSLVGRWDSDHEQY
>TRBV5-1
ASSLEPGISTGELF
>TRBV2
ASRSTSGGRVTQY
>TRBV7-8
ASSPGGGEAETQY
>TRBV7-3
ASSLADTQY
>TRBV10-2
AIRQGTENTEAF
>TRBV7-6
ASSQGAGGQNEQF
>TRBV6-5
ASSYSLGEYEQF
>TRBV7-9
ASSLAGTVSTDTQY
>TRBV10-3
AISDLDRGSYEQY
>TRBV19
ASRTGTGYYAF
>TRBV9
ASSVGPGGSTDTQY
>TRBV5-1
ASSAAGGLQETQY
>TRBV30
AWSTGANVLT
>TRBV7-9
ASAISGTGEQY
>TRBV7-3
ASSREGNYGYT
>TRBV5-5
ASSYTGHGTSGGTRVTQY
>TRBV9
ASSVGPASNEQF
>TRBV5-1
ASSLTKMDTDTQY
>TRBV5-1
ASSRDPRQGDRGNTIY
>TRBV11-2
ASSRDTGETQY
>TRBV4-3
ASSQDRRWGGANVLT
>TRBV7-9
ASSFGTDYEQY
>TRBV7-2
ASSFTGGGSYEQY
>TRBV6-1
ASSEAPVGNTEAF
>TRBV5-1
ASTPEGLSTDTQY
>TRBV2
ASKPQGAPGNEQF
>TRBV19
ASSTVPRKTQY
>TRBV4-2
ASSPTGNGGYT
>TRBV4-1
ASSHPREGLAETQY
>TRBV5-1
ASGVGDGEIHGYT
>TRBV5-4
ASSLMTPNTEAF
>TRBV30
AWTLVAGGNEQF
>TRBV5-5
ASSLTATQGYYGYT
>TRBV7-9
ASSLRGDFNEQF
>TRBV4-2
ASSQDTSGRVGTQY
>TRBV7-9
ASSLATGSLSGANVLT
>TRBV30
AWGRGQQNTEAF
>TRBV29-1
SVMGEGRNEKLF
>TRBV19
ASSGGLQETQY
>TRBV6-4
ASSSNLNTEAF
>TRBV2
ASSEANSNNEAF
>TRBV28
ASSFGFTDTQY
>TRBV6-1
ASERSSGANVLT
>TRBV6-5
ASGTGWSTEAF
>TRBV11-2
ASSLVLDSLRRDYEQY
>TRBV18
ASSQGTGYSNQPQH
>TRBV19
ASSYAAGSEAF
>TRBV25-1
ASSESVQAGTQY
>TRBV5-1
ASSLPGQEFYGYT
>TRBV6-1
ASSGYRERWGNQPQH